One sample yielded the 12 T cell receptor beta chains listed below, sequenced in a study of blood T cell repertoires in COVID-19 (dated by TCRdb to 2019 to 2021). The library was made by the immunoSEQ multiplex PCR assay. The table was pulled from immuneACCESS by TCRdb, which kept in-frame rearrangements only. Such tables lose some clones; where checked, under half of the loss comes from unresolved V genes, and the rest has no known cause. The sample table shows roughly 200,000 clones, and approximately 80% are seen once. In total, the top ten clones hold 15% to 20% of the sample. What was sequenced was peripheral blood. These receptors were collected from a woman over 75 with active or convalescent COVID-19.

The rearrangement links TRBV3-1 (or the pseudogene TRBV3-2) to TRBJ1-5, with 10 bases that match TRBD1. CDR3 size: 15 residues. The germline V gene encodes CDR1 LGHDT and CDR2 YNNKEL (reference sequence). With V trimmed by 4 bases and J by 4 bases, 4 bases remained unmatched. The CDR3: CASSPGQGTNQPQHF. CDR3 sequence (DNA): TGTGCCAGCAGCCCGGGACAGGGGACTAATCAGCCCCAGCATTTT.

The gene calls are TRBV6-6 and TRBJ1-4; D ambiguous. Germline-derived CDR1 and CDR2 are MNHNY and SVGAGI (reference sequence). The CDR3 is 15 amino acids. With 5 bases removed from V and 0 bases from J, the gap between germline ends came to 10 bases. Written as DNA, the CDR3 is TGTGCCAGCAGTCCCCACAGTGCAACTAATGAAAAACTGTTTTTT. Encoded protein: CASSPHSATNEKLFF.

The V call is TRBV9, the J call TRBJ2-6; D gene unclear. The CDR3 totals 15 residues. Germline loops: CDR1 SGDLS, CDR2 YYNGEE. V lost 1 base and J lost 0, with 5 bases in between. CDR3 sequence reads: CASSVRYSGANVLTF. In DNA, the CDR3 is TGTGCCAGCAGCGTACGGTACTCTGGGGCCAACGTCCTGACTTTC.

There are a few counts of this clone. The CDR3 DNA follows: TGTGCCAGCAGCTTAAATTCCGGGAGCGGCTCCTACGAGCAGTACTTC. Encoded protein: CASSLNSGSGSYEQYF. The chain couples TRBV7-2 to TRBJ2-7; possible D gene TRBD2, 6 bases. Per germline, CDR1 SGHTA and CDR2 FQGNSA. V was pared by 2 bases and J by 0 bases, with 14 bases between. The CDR3 totals 16 residues.

Of note for this clone: Possible read error: a much larger clone is one base away. The chain has TRBV7-3 and TRBJ1-1; 7 bases map to TRBD1. There are 15 residues in the CDR3. V trimming: 6 bases; J trimming: 1 base; junction bases outside the gene matches: 8. CDR1 is SGHTA, CDR2 FQGTGA, per germline. CDR3 DNA: TGTGCCAGCAGTAAAACCGGGACAGCGAACACTGAAGCTTTCTTT. It is translated as CASSKTGTANTEAFF.

The rearrangement links TRBV29-1 to TRBJ1-1, with TRBD1 identical over 8 bases. CDR1 is SQVTM, CDR2 ANQGSEA, per germline. V trimming: 0 bases; J trimming: 3 bases; junction bases outside the gene matches: 6. There are 15 residues in the CDR3. The DNA of the CDR3 is TGCAGCGTTGAAGATCTGACAGGGGCGGACACTGAAGCTTTCTTT. Translated, it gives CSVEDLTGADTEAFF.

The chain joins TRBV6-4 to TRBJ2-2; 10 bases are a match to TRBD2. From germline, CDR1 is MRHNA and CDR2 SNTAGT. CDR3 length equals 14 residues. Losses at the gene ends were 6 bases for V and 6 bases for J; bases not matched to a gene: 4. The CDR3: CASRPSGGSGELFF. The CDR3 nucleotides read TGTGCCAGCAGGCCTAGCGGGGGTTCCGGGGAGCTGTTTTTT.

This clone turned up a few times. The V gene is TRBV10-3, the J gene TRBJ1-4; 8 positions match TRBD1. V shed 0 bases and J 6 bases; nucleotides not matched to a gene: 0. Germline V gene lookup returns CDR1 ENHRY and CDR2 SYGVKD. This CDR3 is built from 14 residues. CDR3 nucleotides: TGTGCCATCAGTGAGTCACAGGGGGATGAAAAACTGTTTTTT. This sequence encodes CAISESQGDEKLFF.

This clone was seen a single time. The J gene is TRBJ1-2, the V gene TRBV12-3 or TRBV12-4; D not resolved. The V end lost 1 base, the J end lost 7 bases, and 10 bases lay between the germline ends. The CDR3 extends over 13 amino acids. The CDR3 DNA follows: TGTGCCAGCAGTTTAGTCGAGGGAGGTGGCTACACCTTC. This translates into CASSLVEGGGYTF.

The chain recombines TRBV28 with TRBJ1-1, with TRBD1 identical over 10 bases. The CDR3 has 11 amino acids. Germline loops: CDR1 MDHEN, CDR2 SYDVKM. The CDR3 bases are TGTGCTGGACAGGGGGAAACTGAAGCTTTCTTT. Residues: CAGQGETEAFF.

The CDR3 loop is CASSLLTSSTDTQYF. The CDR3, as DNA: TGTGCCAGCAGTTTACTAACCTCTAGCACAGATACGCAGTATTTT. J is TRBJ2-3 and V is TRBV27; D gene unclear. The CDR3 length is 15 residues. V lost 2 bases to trimming and J lost 0 bases, with 9 bases between them. In germline, CDR1 is MNHEY, CDR2 SMNVEV (reference sequence).

This chain joins TRBV25-1 and TRBJ1-2; 7 positions agree with TRBD1. V dropped 8 bases and J dropped 8; count of bases not matched to a gene: 8. Germline CDR1 MGHDK, CDR2 SYGVNS. The CDR3 has 12 residues. The CDR3 region is CASGHGQVGYTF. The CDR3 coding sequence is TGTGCCAGCGGACACGGACAGGTCGGCTACACCTTC.